This TCR beta chain was identified during a study of OX40 agonist ivuxolimab in advanced cancers. The wider study: The patients got ivuxolimab, which is an agonistic anti-OX40 (CD134) antibody. Three patients responded partially, comprising one with hepatocellular carcinoma and two with cutaneous melanoma. Regarding the study as a whole: The specificity for antigen of the expanded peripheral T cells was not determined. Low normalized clonal expansion also occurred in some nonresponding patients.

Repertoires were generated with immunoSEQ multiplex PCR, while TCRdb's copy carries only in-frame clones and drops some. This sample has 50,000 to 85,000 clones, with around 83% found just once. This clone was seen just once. Its specificity is unknown. This CDR3 comprises 15 residues. The trim removed 6 bases at V and 5 bases at J, leaving 10 bases unmatched. Germline values: CDR1 MNHEY, CDR2 SMNVEV (reference sequence). The V call is TRBV27, the J call TRBJ2-5; 9 bases map to TRBD1. The sample here was CD4+ or CD8+ T cells sorted from blood, taken in a trial of the OX40 agonist ivuxolimab. The receptor was derived from an adult with an advanced solid tumor such as melanoma, head and neck, liver or kidney cancer. CDR3 amino acids: CASRTRTGAYETQYF. In nucleotides, the CDR3 is TGTGCCAGCAGAACCAGGACAGGGGCCTATGAGACCCAGTACTTC.